Listed below are T cell receptor beta chains from one sample, sequenced in a study of identical twins. TCRdb called the 5' RACE reads again in MiXCR, with one record for every CDR3 protein. The sample has roughly 1,500,000 distinct CDR3 sequences, about 32% seen once; the top ten hold around 0.3%. Sequences were obtained from cord blood. Receptor source: a newborn girl in good health. Both conserved end residues are part of each CDR3. The D gene is left open where the match is weak. Clone size is given for some rows only: seen once, a few or many times, or a class if the clone is expanded.

TRBD2 | TRBJ2-3 | TRBV2 | many | CASSASGRTDTQYF | TGTGCCAGCAGTGCTAGCGGGAGAACGGATACGCAGTATTTT
NA | TRBJ2-3 | TRBV7-2 | NA | CASSLSGQSPDTQYF | TGTGCCAGCAGCTTATCAGGACAGTCGCCAGATACGCAGTATTTT
NA | TRBJ1-1 | TRBV18 | few | CASSPPGQRNTEAFF | TGTGCCAGCTCACCACCGGGACAACGGAACACTGAAGCTTTCTTT
NA | TRBJ1-6 | TRBV3-1 | NA | CACSQDWGSSYNSPLHF | TGTGCCTGCAGCCAAGATTGGGGGAGCTCCTATAATTCACCCCTCCACTTT
NA | TRBJ1-1 | TRBV5-1 | few | CASSLKNRVIGTEAFF | TGCGCCAGCAGCCTAAAAAACAGGGTTATCGGCACTGAAGCTTTCTTT
TRBD2 | TRBJ2-3 | TRBV5-3 | NA | CASSLGTSGVSTDTQYF | TGTGCCAGCAGCTTGGGGACTAGCGGGGTTAGCACAGATACGCAGTATTTT
NA | TRBJ2-1 | TRBV29-1 | few | CSVETGGSPSYNEQFF | TGCAGCGTCGAGACAGGAGGATCGCCTTCCTACAATGAGCAGTTCTTC
NA | TRBJ1-2 | TRBV12-3/TRBV12-4 | NA | CASSPERRHNYGYTF | TGTGCCAGCAGTCCCGAGAGGAGACACAACTATGGCTACACCTTC
TRBD2 | TRBJ2-7 | TRBV5-6 | NA | CASNERLAAYERYF | TGTGCCAGCAACGAACGACTAGCGGCCTACGAGCGGTACTTC
NA | TRBJ2-3 | TRBV12-3/TRBV12-4 | NA | CASSFYPGGTDTQYF | TGTGCCAGCAGTTTTTATCCGGGGGGCACAGATACGCAGTATTTT
NA | TRBJ1-1 | TRBV4-2 | few | CASSPVRHLNTEAFF | TGTGCCAGCAGCCCCGTACGGCACCTGAACACTGAAGCTTTCTTT
NA | TRBJ1-2 | TRBV10-3 | many | CAISESQTVNYGYTF | TGTGCCATCAGTGAGTCTCAGACAGTTAACTATGGCTACACCTTC
NA | TRBJ2-7 | TRBV29-1 | NA | CSVRQSNEQYF | TGCAGCGTTCGGCAAAGCAATGAGCAGTACTTC
NA | TRBJ2-1 | TRBV2 | few | CASRVSEQFF | TGTGCCAGCAGGGTCAGTGAGCAGTTCTTC
NA | TRBJ1-6 | TRBV6-1 | NA | CASRKASDDSFGSPLHF | TGTGCCAGCAGAAAAGCATCGGACGACAGTTTCGGATCACCCCTCCACTTT
NA | TRBJ1-1 | TRBV29-1 | NA | CSVTTWGGVNTEAFF | TGCAGCGTTACCACGTGGGGTGGCGTGAACACTGAAGCTTTCTTT
TRBD2 | TRBJ2-3 | TRBV5-1 | few | CASSLALAGAVEYF | TGCGCCAGCAGCTTGGCTCTAGCGGGGGCTGTGGAGTATTTT
NA | TRBJ1-5 | TRBV21-1 | NA | CARKDGSNQPQHF | TGTGCCAGGAAGGACGGTAGCAATCAGCCCCAGCATTTT
TRBD1 | TRBJ2-1 | TRBV20-1 | NA | CSAPDRGESYNEQFF | TGCAGTGCCCCGGACAGGGGTGAGTCCTACAATGAGCAGTTCTTC
NA | TRBJ1-2 | TRBV15 | NA | CATRNRDTALNYGYTF | TGTGCCACCAGAAACAGGGATACGGCCCTGAACTATGGCTACACCTTC
TRBD2 | TRBJ2-7 | TRBV20-1 | many | CSATSGGYEQYF | TGCAGCGCTACTAGCGGGGGCTACGAGCAGTACTTC
NA | TRBJ1-4 | TRBV7-9 | NA | CTSSLQNNEKLFF | TGTACCAGCAGCTTACAAAATAATGAAAAACTGTTTTTT